This TCR beta chain is drawn from a study of early T cells in non-severe SARS-CoV-2 infection. Whole-study context: Bulk RNA taken from unsorted whole blood was sequenced, leaving chains unpaired.

This clonotype was counted ten times or more. Antigen unknown. Study results and limitations: Anti-spike CD8 responses were favored by VDJdb matching, which missed private and CD4 specificities.

Individual cDNA molecules were tagged with unique molecular identifiers. One entry per CDR3 protein, called by TCRdb with MiXCR from the 5' RACE reads. The table has about 67,000 distinct CDR3 sequences, approximately 10% seen once; the top ten hold 3.8%. The clonotype was recovered from an adult who was a healthcare worker with PCR-confirmed SARS-CoV-2 infection or an uninfected control (not recorded which). Sample: whole blood.

Here the CDR3 reads CASSMKGGGRQFF. The CDR3 nucleotides read TGTGCCAGTAGTATGAAAGGTGGTGGGCGGCAGTTCTTC. V and J are TRBV19 and TRBJ2-1; D is undetermined. Trimming pared 3 bases from V and 12 bases from J, leaving 15 bases between. This CDR3 is built from 13 residues. Germline assignment: CDR1 LNHDA and CDR2 SQIVND (reference sequence).